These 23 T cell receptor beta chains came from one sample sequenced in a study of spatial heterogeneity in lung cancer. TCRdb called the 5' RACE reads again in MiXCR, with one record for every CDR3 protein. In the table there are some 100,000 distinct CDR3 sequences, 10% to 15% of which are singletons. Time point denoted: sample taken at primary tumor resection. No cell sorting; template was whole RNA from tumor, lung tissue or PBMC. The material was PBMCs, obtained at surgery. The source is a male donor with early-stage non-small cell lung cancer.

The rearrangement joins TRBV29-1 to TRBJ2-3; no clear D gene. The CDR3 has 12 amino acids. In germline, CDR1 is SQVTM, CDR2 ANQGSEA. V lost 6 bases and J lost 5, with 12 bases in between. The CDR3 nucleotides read TGCAGCGTCAGTCAAGGCAGAGATACGCAGTATTTT. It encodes CSVSQGRDTQYF.

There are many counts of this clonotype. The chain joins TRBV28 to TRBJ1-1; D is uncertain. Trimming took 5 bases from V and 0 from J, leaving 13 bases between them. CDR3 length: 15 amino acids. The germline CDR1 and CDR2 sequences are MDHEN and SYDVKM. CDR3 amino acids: CASSNPPQLNTEAFF. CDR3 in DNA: TGTGCCAGCAGTAACCCCCCGCAGCTGAACACTGAAGCTTTCTTT.

The CDR3 is CASSPGLTNTGELFF. The CDR3 nucleotides read TGTGCCAGCAGCCCGGGACTTACGAACACCGGGGAGCTGTTTTTT. This sequence joins TRBV5-6 and TRBJ2-2, with TRBD2 as a possible D gene (6 bases). Germline CDR1 reads SGHDT; CDR2 reads YYEEEE. V gave up 4 bases and J gave up 0 bases, with 10 bases separating them. The CDR3 runs 15 residues.

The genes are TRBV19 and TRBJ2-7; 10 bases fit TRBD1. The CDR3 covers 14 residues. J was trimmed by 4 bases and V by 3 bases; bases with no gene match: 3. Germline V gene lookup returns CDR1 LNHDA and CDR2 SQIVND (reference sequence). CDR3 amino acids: CASSIGTGAYEQYF. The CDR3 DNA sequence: TGTGCCAGTAGTATCGGGACAGGGGCGTACGAGCAGTACTTC.

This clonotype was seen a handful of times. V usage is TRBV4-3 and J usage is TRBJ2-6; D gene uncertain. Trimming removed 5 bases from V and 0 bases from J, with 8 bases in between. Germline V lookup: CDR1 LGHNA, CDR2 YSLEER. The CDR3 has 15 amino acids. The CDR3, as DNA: TGCGCCAGCAGCGCCCGTAGCTCTGGGGCCAACGTCCTGACTTTC. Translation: CASSARSSGANVLTF.

The CDR3 here is CASSPREVTYNEQFF. For the CDR3, the DNA is TGTGCCAGCAGCCCCAGGGAAGTCACCTACAATGAGCAGTTCTTC. This rearrangement joins TRBV7-2 to TRBJ2-1, with a weak D call TRBD1 (5 bases). This CDR3 is built from 15 residues. Germline CDR1 SGHTA, CDR2 FQGNSA. Trimming took 5 bases from V and 2 from J, leaving 13 bases between them.

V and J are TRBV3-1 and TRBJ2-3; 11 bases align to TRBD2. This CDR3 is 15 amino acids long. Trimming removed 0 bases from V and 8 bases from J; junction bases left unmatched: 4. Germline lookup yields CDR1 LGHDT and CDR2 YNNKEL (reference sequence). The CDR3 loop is CASSQETSGSGTQYF. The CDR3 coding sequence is TGTGCCAGCAGCCAAGAAACTAGCGGGAGCGGTACGCAGTATTTT.

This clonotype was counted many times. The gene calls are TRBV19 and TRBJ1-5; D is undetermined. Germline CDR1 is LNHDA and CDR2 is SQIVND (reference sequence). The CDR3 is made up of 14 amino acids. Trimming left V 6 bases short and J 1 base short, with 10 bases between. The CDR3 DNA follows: TGTGCCAGTAGGTCATTTGGGAGCAATCAGCCCCAGCATTTT. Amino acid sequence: CASRSFGSNQPQHF.

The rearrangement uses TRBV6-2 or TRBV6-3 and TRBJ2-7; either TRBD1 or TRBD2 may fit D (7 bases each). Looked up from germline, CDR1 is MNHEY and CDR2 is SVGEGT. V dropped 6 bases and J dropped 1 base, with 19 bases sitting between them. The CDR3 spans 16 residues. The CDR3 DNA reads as TGTGCCAGCAGACCGACAGGGAGGGGTTCATCCTACGAGCAGTACTTC. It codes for CASRPTGRGSSYEQYF.

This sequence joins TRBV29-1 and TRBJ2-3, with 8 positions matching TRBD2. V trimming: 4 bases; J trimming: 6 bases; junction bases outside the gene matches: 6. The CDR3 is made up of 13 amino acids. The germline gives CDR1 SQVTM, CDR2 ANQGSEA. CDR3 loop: CSVGLAGMDTQYF. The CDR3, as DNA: TGCAGCGTTGGGCTAGCGGGCATGGATACGCAGTATTTT.

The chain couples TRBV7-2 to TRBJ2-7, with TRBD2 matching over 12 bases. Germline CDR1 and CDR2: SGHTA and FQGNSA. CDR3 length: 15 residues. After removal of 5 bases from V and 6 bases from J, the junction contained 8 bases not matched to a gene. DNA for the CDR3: TGTGCCAGCAGCCCGCCGACTAGCGGGAGTAGCGAGCAGTACTTC. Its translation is CASSPPTSGSSEQYF.

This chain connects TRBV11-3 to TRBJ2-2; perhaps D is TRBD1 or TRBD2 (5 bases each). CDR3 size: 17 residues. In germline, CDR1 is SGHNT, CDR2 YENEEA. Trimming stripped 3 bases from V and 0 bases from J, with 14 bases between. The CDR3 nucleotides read TGTGCCAGCAGCTTCGGCATCCGGGGCGCGAACACCGGGGAGCTGTTTTTT. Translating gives CASSFGIRGANTGELFF.

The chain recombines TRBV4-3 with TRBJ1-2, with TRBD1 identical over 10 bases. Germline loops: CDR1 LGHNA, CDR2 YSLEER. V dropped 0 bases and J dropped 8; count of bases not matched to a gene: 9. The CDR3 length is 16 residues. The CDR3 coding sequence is TGCGCCAGCAGCCAAGAATCGACAGGGGGCATGGTGGGCTACACCTTC. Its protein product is CASSQESTGGMVGYTF.

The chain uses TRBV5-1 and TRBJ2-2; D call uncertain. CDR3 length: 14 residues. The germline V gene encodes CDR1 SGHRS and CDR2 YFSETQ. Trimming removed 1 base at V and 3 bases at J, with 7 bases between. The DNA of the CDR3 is TGCGCCAGCAGCTTGCCCAGCGACACCGGGGAGCTGTTTTTT. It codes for CASSLPSDTGELFF.

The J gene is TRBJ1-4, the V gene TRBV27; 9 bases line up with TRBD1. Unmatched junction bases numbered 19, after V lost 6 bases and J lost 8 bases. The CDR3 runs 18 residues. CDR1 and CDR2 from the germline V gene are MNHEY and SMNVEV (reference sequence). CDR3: CASSLRSGQGRFGEKLFF. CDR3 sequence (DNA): TGTGCCAGCAGCCTTCGGTCGGGACAGGGCCGCTTTGGGGAAAAACTGTTTTTT.

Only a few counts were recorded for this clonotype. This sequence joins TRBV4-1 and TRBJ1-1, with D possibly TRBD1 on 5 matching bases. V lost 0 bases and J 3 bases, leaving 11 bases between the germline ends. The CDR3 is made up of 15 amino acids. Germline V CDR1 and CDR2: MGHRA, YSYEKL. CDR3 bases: TGCGCCAGCAGCCAAGATTCGAGGGGCTACACTGAAGCTTTCTTT. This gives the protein CASSQDSRGYTEAFF.

The CDR3 bases are TGTGCCAGCAGTCCCAGCGGGGTGGAGACCCAGTACTTC. This encodes CASSPSGVETQYF. This sequence joins TRBV27 and TRBJ2-5; TRBD2 matches 7 bases. Germline trimming cut 5 bases from V and 5 bases from J; bases unmatched to any gene: 5. The germline V gene encodes CDR1 MNHEY and CDR2 SMNVEV (reference sequence). This CDR3 region has 13 residues.

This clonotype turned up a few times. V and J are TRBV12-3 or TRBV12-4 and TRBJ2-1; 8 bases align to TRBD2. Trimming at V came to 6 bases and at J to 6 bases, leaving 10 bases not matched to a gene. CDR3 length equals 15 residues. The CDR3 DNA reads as TGTGCCAGCAGGCGTAGCGGGGCCCCTGTCAATGAGCAGTTCTTC. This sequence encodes CASRRSGAPVNEQFF.

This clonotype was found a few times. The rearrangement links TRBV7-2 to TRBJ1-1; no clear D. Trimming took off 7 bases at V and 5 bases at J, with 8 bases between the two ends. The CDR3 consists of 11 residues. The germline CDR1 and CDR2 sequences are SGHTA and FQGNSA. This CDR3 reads CASTKGTEAFF. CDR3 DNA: TGTGCCAGCACCAAGGGAACTGAAGCTTTCTTT.

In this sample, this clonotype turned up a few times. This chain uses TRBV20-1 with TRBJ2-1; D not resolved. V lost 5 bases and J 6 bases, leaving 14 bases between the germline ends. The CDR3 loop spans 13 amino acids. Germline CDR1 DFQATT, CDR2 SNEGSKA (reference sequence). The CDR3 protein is CSAPPSLFNEQFF. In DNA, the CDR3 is TGCAGTGCTCCCCCATCCCTCTTCAATGAGCAGTTCTTC.

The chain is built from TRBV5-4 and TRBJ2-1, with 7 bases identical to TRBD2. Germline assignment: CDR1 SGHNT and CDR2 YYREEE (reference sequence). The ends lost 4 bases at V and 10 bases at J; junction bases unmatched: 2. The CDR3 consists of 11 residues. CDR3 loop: CASSGGLEQFF. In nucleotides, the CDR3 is TGTGCCAGCAGCGGGGGACTAGAGCAGTTCTTC.

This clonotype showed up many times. The CDR3 DNA follows: TGTGCCAGCAGCCAAGGCAGGGCTACTGAAGCTTTCTTT. Encoded protein: CASSQGRATEAFF. The chain employs TRBV3-1 and TRBJ1-1; the D gene is possibly TRBD1 (5 bases). Germline CDR1 and CDR2: LGHDT and YNNKEL (reference sequence). Trimming took 1 base from V and 5 from J, leaving 8 bases between them. CDR3 length equals 13 residues.

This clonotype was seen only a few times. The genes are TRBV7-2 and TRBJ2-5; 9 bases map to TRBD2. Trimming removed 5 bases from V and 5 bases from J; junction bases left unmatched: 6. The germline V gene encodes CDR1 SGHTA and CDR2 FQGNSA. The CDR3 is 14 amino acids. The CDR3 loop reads CASSPSGVGETQYF. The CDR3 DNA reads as TGTGCCAGCAGCCCTAGCGGGGTAGGGGAGACCCAGTACTTC. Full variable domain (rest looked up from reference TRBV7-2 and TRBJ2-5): GAGVSQSPSNKVTEKGKDVELRCDPISGHTALYWYRQSLGQGLEFLIYFQGNSAPDKSGLPSDRFSAERTGGSVSTLTIQRTQQEDSAVYLCASSPSGVGETQYFGPGTRLLVL.